This T cell receptor beta chain was observed in a study of tissue T cells after allogeneic stem cell transplantation. In germline, CDR1 is MDHEN, CDR2 SYDVKM. The CDR3 has 15 residues. After removal of 1 base from V and 5 bases from J, the junction contained 7 bases not matched to a gene. Only in-frame clones appear in the TCRdb table, and some are missing; sequencing was by immunoSEQ multiplex PCR. The table records around 40,000 clones, 80% to 95% of them present only once. This rearrangement joins TRBV28 to TRBJ2-5; 7 bases align to TRBD2. The clonotype was recovered from a woman aged 40-70 years who later had graft-versus-host disease after an allogeneic stem cell transplant. The source was blood, collected before transplantation. The CDR3 protein is CASSLFQRDEETQYF. CDR3 DNA: TGTGCCAGCAGTTTATTCCAGCGGGATGAGGAGACCCAGTACTTC.